These 25 T cell receptor beta chains were all obtained from the same sample, sequenced in a study of blood T cell repertoires in COVID-19 (dated by TCRdb to about 2020). Libraries were made using the immunoSEQ multiplex PCR assay. In TCRdb, the immuneACCESS table is reduced to in-frame sequences with V and J assigned. These tables do not hold every clone; where another copy was compared, an unresolved V gene accounts for under half, and the others remain unexplained. A total of about 250,000 clones appear in this sample, roughly 89% of them only once. The ten largest clones add up to 1.5% to 1.9% of the sample. Sequencing input: peripheral blood. All receptors derive from a woman in her forties who had recovered from COVID-19.

This clone showed up just a few times. The chain has TRBV6-1 and TRBJ1-5, with D hard to call. V was trimmed by 1 base and J by 3 bases, leaving 13 bases between them. The V gene's germline CDR1 is MNHNS and CDR2 SASEGT. The CDR3 extends over 16 amino acids. CDR3 sequence: CASSEVAPGNNQPQHF. The CDR3 region has the DNA TGTGCCAGCAGTGAAGTCGCGCCGGGGAACAATCAGCCCCAGCATTTT.

This chain connects TRBV29-1 to TRBJ1-1; D not resolved. V was clipped by 7 bases and J by 1 base, with 16 bases between them. The germline V gene encodes CDR1 SQVTM and CDR2 ANQGSEA. The CDR3 length is 14 residues. The CDR3 DNA sequence: TGCAGCGCCGGCGGGAGCACGTCGAACACTGAAGCTTTCTTT. Translating gives CSAGGSTSNTEAFF.

The rearrangement links TRBV12-5 to TRBJ1-6; the D gene is possibly TRBD1 (5 bases). Germline loops: CDR1 LGHNT, CDR2 FRNRAP. CDR3 size: 12 residues. V lost 3 bases, J lost 8 bases, and 5 bases lay in between. The chain's CDR3 is CASGLGDSPLHF. CDR3 nucleotide sequence: TGTGCTAGTGGTTTAGGGGATTCACCCCTCCACTTT.

The chain has TRBV7-2 and TRBJ1-5; TRBD1 agrees at 8 bases. The CDR3 is 14 residues long. Germline values: CDR1 SGHTA, CDR2 FQGNSA. V dropped 4 bases and J dropped 6; count of bases not matched to a gene: 5. The CDR3 loop is CASSSDRVGQPQHF. The CDR3 DNA follows: TGTGCCAGCAGCTCGGACAGGGTGGGTCAGCCCCAGCATTTT.

The chain has TRBV30 and TRBJ1-6; a weak D match, TRBD1 (6 bases). The CDR3 is 13 residues long. V lost 1 base, J lost 10 bases, and 11 bases lay in between. CDR1 and CDR2 from the germline V gene are GTSNPN and SVGIG (reference sequence). CDR3 loop: CAWSEAGDSPLHF. Written as DNA, the CDR3 is TGTGCCTGGAGTGAGGCAGGGGACTCACCCCTCCACTTT. The variable domain in full, with the rest retrieved from reference TRBV30 and TRBJ1-6, is SQTIHQWPATLVQPVGSPLSLECTVEGTSNPNLYWYRQAAGRGLQLLFYSVGIGQISSEVPQNLSASRPQDRQFILSSKKLLLSDSGFYLCAWSEAGDSPLHFGNGTRLTVT.

This clone was counted between two and nine times. The chain joins TRBV6-1 to TRBJ1-3; the D is unclear. Trimming took off 2 bases at V and 0 bases at J, with 8 bases between the two ends. The germline gives CDR1 MNHNS, CDR2 SASEGT. The CDR3 runs to 15 residues. CDR3 in amino acids: CASSEIEASGNTIYF. For the CDR3, the DNA is TGTGCCAGCAGTGAAATTGAGGCCTCTGGAAACACCATATATTTT.

This clone turned up a few times. V gene TRBV3-1 (or the pseudogene TRBV3-2) combines with J gene TRBJ2-7; D is unresolved. The CDR3 consists of 14 residues. V shed 0 bases and J shed 1 base, with 7 bases lying between them. Germline CDR1 and CDR2: LGHDT and YNNKEL (reference sequence). The CDR3 spells CASSQDSRSYEQYF. In DNA, the CDR3 is TGTGCCAGCAGCCAAGATTCGCGGTCCTACGAGCAGTACTTC.

A remark on this clone: The sample contains more than one DNA sequence encoding this CDR3. This chain links TRBV5-1 with TRBJ1-4; tentatively, D is TRBD1 (6 bases). CDR1 and CDR2 (germline): SGHRS, YFSETQ. The V gene lost 0 bases and the J gene lost 2 bases, with 8 bases spanning the gap. There are 15 residues in the CDR3. In DNA form, the CDR3 reads TGCGCCAGCAGCTTGGAAACAGGGACTAATGAAAAACTGTTTTTT. Amino acid sequence: CASSLETGTNEKLFF.

The chain recombines TRBV13 with TRBJ2-3; the D gene is possibly TRBD1 (5 bases). Germline CDR1 is PRHDT and CDR2 is FYEKMQ (reference sequence). Trimming cost V 5 bases and J 1 base, with 13 bases left between them. This CDR3 spans 15 amino acids. CDR3 coding DNA: TGTGCCAGCAGCATATACGCAGGGCGCACAGATACGCAGTATTTT. Translation gives CASSIYAGRTDTQYF.

The rearrangement uses TRBV5-1 and TRBJ2-2; TRBD1 aligns across 10 bases. Germline V gene sequence: CDR1 SGHRS, CDR2 YFSETQ. V gave up 9 bases and J gave up 4 bases; unmatched junction bases: 3. The CDR3 is 13 amino acids. The DNA of the CDR3 is TGCGCCACGGGGACAGGGGCCACCGGGGAGCTGTTTTTT. This encodes CATGTGATGELFF.

The rearrangement links TRBV5-1 to TRBJ2-1; a possible D gene is TRBD1 (5 bases). The germline CDR1 and CDR2 sequences are SGHRS and YFSETQ. Trimming removed 0 bases at V and 2 bases at J, with 12 bases between. CDR3 length: 16 residues. CDR3 protein: CASSLAEQAAYNEQFF. The CDR3 nucleotides are TGCGCCAGCAGCTTGGCCGAACAGGCGGCCTACAATGAGCAGTTCTTC.

V is TRBV13 and J is TRBJ2-3, with TRBD2 matching over 7 bases. CDR1 and CDR2 from the germline V gene are PRHDT and FYEKMQ (reference sequence). Germline trimming cut 5 bases from V and 6 bases from J; bases unmatched to any gene: 11. The CDR3 covers 15 residues. The CDR3 sequence is CASSASGGRADTQYF. The CDR3, as DNA: TGTGCCAGCAGCGCTAGCGGTGGGAGGGCGGATACGCAGTATTTT.

The rearrangement links TRBV5-1 to TRBJ2-3; TRBD2 might be the D (5 bases). The CDR3 has 15 residues. The ends were cut back, 0 bases at V and 0 bases at J, with 8 bases in the middle. Per germline, CDR1 SGHRS and CDR2 YFSETQ. In DNA form, the CDR3 reads TGCGCCAGCAGCTTGGGCGGGCCTAGCACAGATACGCAGTATTTT. As protein: CASSLGGPSTDTQYF.

The chain joins TRBV4-1 to TRBJ2-7, with 9 positions matching TRBD1. The CDR3 has 13 amino acids. Germline CDR1 reads MGHRA; CDR2 reads YSYEKL. The J segment lost 2 bases and the V segment lost 6 bases, leaving 2 bases of the junction unmatched. Written as DNA, the CDR3 is TGCGCCAGCAGTCGGGACAGGGCCTACGAGCAGTACTTC. It encodes CASSRDRAYEQYF.

The chain recombines TRBV4-1 with TRBJ2-1; D is unclear. The CDR3 runs to 14 residues. The V and J ends lost 0 bases and 5 bases respectively, with 8 bases between them. Germline V gene data show CDR1 as MGHRA and CDR2 as YSYEKL. The CDR3, as DNA: TGCGCCAGCAGCCAAGATTTGGGCGACAATGAGCAGTTCTTC. It translates to CASSQDLGDNEQFF.

The rearrangement joins TRBV2 to TRBJ2-5, with TRBD2 matching over 11 bases. V lost 3 bases, J lost 5 bases, and 11 bases stayed unmatched. There are 17 residues in the CDR3. Germline V gene data show CDR1 as SNHLY and CDR2 as FYNNEI. The CDR3 DNA follows: TGTGCCAGCAGTGAGCTGAGACTAGCGGGGAGGCTGGAGACCCAGTACTTC. Translated, it gives CASSELRLAGRLETQYF.

The chain is built from TRBV6-1 and TRBJ2-3; 8 positions agree with TRBD1. The CDR3 has 16 residues. The V gene end was trimmed by 2 bases and the J gene end by 6 bases; junction bases not matched to a gene: 10. CDR1 MNHNS and CDR2 SASEGT come from the germline V gene. This chain's CDR3 is CASSESGRSGGDTQYF. The CDR3 coding sequence is TGTGCCAGCAGTGAATCGGGCAGGTCAGGGGGCGATACGCAGTATTTT.

The V and J genes are TRBV19 and TRBJ1-5, with TRBD1 identical over 7 bases. Unmatched junction bases numbered 13, after V lost 3 bases and J lost 2 bases. The length of the CDR3 is 18 residues. Germline assignment: CDR1 LNHDA and CDR2 SQIVND (reference sequence). The CDR3 DNA follows: TGTGCCAGTAGTATTCGGGACAGATCTTTACTACGCAATCAGCCCCAGCATTTT. Protein sequence: CASSIRDRSLLRNQPQHF.

V usage is TRBV9 and J usage is TRBJ1-5; 7 nucleotides match TRBD1. Germline V gene sequence: CDR1 SGDLS, CDR2 YYNGEE. The CDR3 totals 13 residues. The J segment lost 4 bases and the V segment lost 3 bases, leaving 1 base of the junction unmatched. CDR3 nucleotides: TGTGCCAGCAGCGAGGGACAGAATCAGCCCCAGCATTTT. This encodes CASSEGQNQPQHF.

V usage is TRBV9 and J usage is TRBJ1-1; 9 nucleotides line up with TRBD1. The CDR3 is 14 amino acids. Trimming at V came to 4 bases and at J to 3 bases, leaving 4 bases not matched to a gene. CDR1 and CDR2 from the germline V gene are SGDLS and YYNGEE. CDR3 DNA sequence: TGTGCCAGCAGCCCGGGACAGGGATACACTGAAGCTTTCTTT. Translated: CASSPGQGYTEAFF.

This clone has a single count. V usage is TRBV28 and J usage is TRBJ1-2; tentative D call: TRBD1 (5 bases). Germline V gene data show CDR1 as MDHEN and CDR2 as SYDVKM. CDR3 length: 14 amino acids. Between the trimmed V and J ends, which lost 5 bases and 1 base, there was a span of 11 bases. The CDR3, as DNA: TGTGCCAGCAGTCAAGGGCAGGGTAACTATGGCTACACCTTC. This gives the protein CASSQGQGNYGYTF.

This chain uses TRBV24-1 with TRBJ1-6; D is undetermined. Trimming removed 7 bases at V and 8 bases at J, with 11 bases between. From germline, CDR1 is KGHDR and CDR2 SFDVKD. The CDR3 sequence is 13 residues long. CDR3 amino acids: CATRRSSDSPLHF. The CDR3 DNA follows: TGTGCCACCAGAAGGTCCAGCGATTCACCCCTCCACTTT.

The sample holds one count of this clone. J is TRBJ1-2 and V is TRBV12-3 or TRBV12-4, with TRBD1 matching 8 bases. The CDR3 totals 12 residues. Losses at the gene ends were 6 bases for V and 8 bases for J; bases not matched to a gene: 5. CDR3 amino acids: CASSRGQEGYTF. The CDR3 nucleotides are TGTGCCAGCAGCAGGGGGCAAGAAGGCTACACCTTC.

This sequence joins TRBV4-1 and TRBJ1-2; perhaps TRBD1 as D (6 bases). The ends were cut back, 5 bases at V and 0 bases at J, with 13 bases in the middle. CDR3 length equals 15 residues. Germline V gene sequence: CDR1 MGHRA, CDR2 YSYEKL. CDR3 DNA: TGCGCCAGCAGCTCCCGACAGGCCGCTAACTATGGCTACACCTTC. It is translated as CASSSRQAANYGYTF.

The chain is built from TRBV10-3 and TRBJ1-1, with 10 bases fitting TRBD1. V shed 6 bases and J 5 bases; nucleotides not matched to a gene: 6. Germline V gene lookup returns CDR1 ENHRY and CDR2 SYGVKD. The CDR3 length is 14 residues. The CDR3 sequence: CAIRAGQGLTEAFF. CDR3 bases: TGTGCCATCAGAGCGGGACAGGGGTTAACTGAAGCTTTCTTT.